These 10 T cell receptor beta chains share one sample of origin, sequenced in a study of monozygotic twins with inflammatory bowel disease. TCRdb reworked the 5' RACE reads into one entry per CDR3 protein, no DNA. The sample totals approximately 120,000 distinct CDR3 sequences. Sequencing was done on a sample of blood. Source of these receptors: a human donor with ulcerative colitis or Crohn's disease, or a healthy co-twin of an affected twin (not recorded which).

The genes are TRBV29-1 and TRBJ2-7; TCRdb returns TRBD2, unconfirmable since there is no DNA. Germline V gene sequence: CDR1 SQVTM, CDR2 ANQGSEA. The CDR3 spans 13 residues. CDR3 amino acids: CSVGRLAGDEQYF.

The chain employs TRBV11-2 and TRBJ2-5; without DNA, the TCRdb call of TRBD1 cannot be checked. The CDR3 is 12 amino acids. Germline loops: CDR1 SGHAT, CDR2 FQNNGV. CDR3 protein: CASSAHRETQYF.

The rearrangement links TRBV20-1 to TRBJ2-1; there is no DNA to check the TCRdb D call of TRBD2. Germline CDR1 and CDR2: DFQATT and SNEGSKA (reference sequence). This CDR3 has 14 amino acids. The CDR3 spells CSAAGTSDYNEQFF.

The chain employs TRBV24-1 and TRBJ2-1; the D gene TCRdb calls, TRBD2, cannot be checked with no DNA. Germline V gene data show CDR1 as KGHDR and CDR2 as SFDVKD. The CDR3 extends over 14 amino acids. CDR3 region: CATIGSGSTNEQFF.

The V call is TRBV9, the J call TRBJ2-3. The germline gives CDR1 SGDLS, CDR2 YYNGEE. This CDR3 contains 11 residues. The CDR3 region is CASSIKDTQYF.

The chain has TRBV20-1 and TRBJ2-7; no DNA is available, so the TRBD1 call from TCRdb remains unchecked. The germline V gene has CDR1 DFQATT and CDR2 SNEGSKA (reference sequence). The CDR3 spans 14 residues. CDR3 protein: CSARDNRVLNEQYF.

This chain joins TRBV5-5 and TRBJ1-2; TCRdb outputs TRBD1, but without DNA this stays unchecked. The CDR3 totals 13 residues. CDR1 is SGHKS, CDR2 YYEKEE, per germline (reference sequence). The chain's CDR3 is CASSSGQRYGYTF.

This chain links TRBV20-1 with TRBJ1-1; TCRdb designates TRBD1, a call that cannot be tested without DNA. The germline gives CDR1 DFQATT, CDR2 SNEGSKA (reference sequence). This CDR3 has 14 amino acids. CDR3: CSARIQGTNTEAFF.

The CDR3: CASSIYREDTEAFF. This chain links TRBV5-6 with TRBJ1-1; lacking DNA, the TRBD1 call made by TCRdb goes unchecked. CDR1 is SGHDT, CDR2 YYEEEE, per germline. There are 14 residues in the CDR3.

The CDR3 here is CSVSGLANNEQFF. The chain recombines TRBV20-1 with TRBJ2-1; TCRdb picks TRBD2, but there is no DNA to check that call. Germline assignment: CDR1 DFQATT and CDR2 SNEGSKA (reference sequence). This CDR3 is built from 13 residues.